This T cell receptor (beta chain) was identified during a study of T cell responses to AZD1222 COVID-19 vaccine. Study results and caveats: Nearly half of spike-specific TCRs reportedly target variant regions that are unmutated in the B.1.351 and B.1.1.7 variants.

Germline CDR1 and CDR2: LGHNA and YSLEER. This CDR3 is 15 amino acids long. V lost 7 bases, J lost 4 bases, and 17 bases lay in between. On this clone itself: Its target is not known.

TCRdb's table, derived via immunoSEQ multiplex PCR, lists solely in-frame clones and lacks some. Here the sample spans roughly 260,000 clones, 80% to 95% being singletons. This TCR was sampled from an adult in good health. This specimen consisted of peripheral blood, obtained on day 0 of AZD1222 vaccination. The gene calls are TRBV4-3 and TRBJ2-1; tentatively, D is TRBD1 (5 bases). The CDR3 spells CASTIHLGVYNEQFF. The CDR3 DNA reads as TGCGCCAGCACCATACACCTAGGGGTATACAATGAGCAGTTCTTC.